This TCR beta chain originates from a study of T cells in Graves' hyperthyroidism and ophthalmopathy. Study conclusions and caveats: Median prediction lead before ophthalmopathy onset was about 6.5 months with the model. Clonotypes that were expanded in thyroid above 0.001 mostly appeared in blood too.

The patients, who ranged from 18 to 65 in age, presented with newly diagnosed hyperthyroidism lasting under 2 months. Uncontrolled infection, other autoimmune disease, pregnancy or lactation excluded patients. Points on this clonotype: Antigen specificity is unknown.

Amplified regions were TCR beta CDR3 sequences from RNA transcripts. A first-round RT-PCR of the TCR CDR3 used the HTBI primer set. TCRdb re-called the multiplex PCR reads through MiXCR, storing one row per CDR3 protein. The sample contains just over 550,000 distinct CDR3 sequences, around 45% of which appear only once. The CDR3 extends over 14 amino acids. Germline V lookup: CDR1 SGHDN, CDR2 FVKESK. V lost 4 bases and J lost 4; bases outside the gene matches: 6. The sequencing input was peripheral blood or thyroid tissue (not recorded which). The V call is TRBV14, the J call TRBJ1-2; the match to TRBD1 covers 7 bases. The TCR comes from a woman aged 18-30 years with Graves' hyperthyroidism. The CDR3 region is CASSPRGQVYGYTF. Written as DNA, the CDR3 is TGTGCCAGCAGCCCGCGAGGACAGGTCTATGGCTACACCTTC.